This T cell receptor (beta chain) was identified during a study of pediatric ulcerative colitis. Findings and limits, study-wide: Compared with controls, ulcerative colitis showed greater blood-rectum clone sharing. No controls had the two rectal clonotypes shared by ulcerative colitis patients. Rectal repertoires separated controls, mild-moderate and acute severe colitis.

Sequenced by immunoSEQ multiplex PCR; TCRdb stores in-frame clones only, minus some. This repertoire shows about 4,300 clones, approximately 94% found once; its top ten account for roughly 1%. In regard to this clone: Antigen specificity is unknown.

At colonoscopy, a blood sample was also collected. The source is a boy younger than 18 who was a control in a study of pediatric ulcerative colitis. The sequencing input was blood.

CDR3 bases: TGTGCCAGCAGCTTATACGGGGTTGGAAACACCATATATTTT. It translates to CASSLYGVGNTIYF. The chain couples TRBV5-4 to TRBJ1-3; D is uncertain. This CDR3 region has 14 residues. V lost 2 bases, J lost 3 bases, and 9 bases lay in between. Germline CDR1 is SGHNT and CDR2 is YYREEE (reference sequence). The full variable domain, its missing parts supplied by reference TRBV5-4 and TRBJ1-3, is ETGVTQSPTHLIKTRGQQVTLRCSSQSGHNTVSWYQQALGQGPQFIFQYYREEENGRGNFPPRFSGLQFPNYSSELNVNALELDDSALYLCASSLYGVGNTIYFGEGSWLTVV.